Sequencing of this T cell receptor (beta chain) was carried out in a study of T-cell memory formation after mild COVID-19. A few counts support this clonotype. Its antigen is currently unknown. TCRdb reprocessed the 5' RACE reads with MiXCR, giving one entry per CDR3 protein. The table includes around 440,000 distinct CDR3 sequences, 15% to 20% detected once. Germline CDR1 and CDR2: SGHVS and FNYEAQ. V gave up 5 bases and J gave up 7 bases, with 21 bases separating them. The CDR3 has 15 residues. Findings of the study overall: Among clones contracting day 15 to 85, CD4/CD8 was balanced, whereas later expanders leaned CD4+.

This sequence joins TRBV7-6 and TRBJ2-7; D possibly corresponds to TRBD2 (6 bases). Sequencing was carried out using PBMCs or a T cell subset sorted from them (not recorded which). This receptor was obtained from an adult woman who had mild COVID-19 (a few samples of this study predate the infection). Cell type and time point are not known. The CDR3 sequence is CASSPTFGSREEQYF. CDR3 DNA sequence: TGTGCCAGCAGCCCCACCTTCGGGAGCCGGGAAGAGCAGTACTTC. Together with reference TRBV7-6 and TRBJ2-7, the CDR3 gives the full variable domain: GAGVSQSPRYKVTKRGQDVALRCDPISGHVSLYWYRQALGQGPEFLTYFNYEAQQDKSGLPNDRFSAERPEGSISTLTIQRTEQRDSAMYRCASSPTFGSREEQYFGPGTRLTVT.